This T cell receptor (beta chain) is drawn from a study of shared clonotypes between healthy human individuals. Deletions cut 6 bases from V and 8 bases from J, with 22 bases between. CDR1 and CDR2 from the germline V gene are KGHSH and LQKENI. This CDR3 is 16 amino acids long. Assay: immunoSEQ multiplex PCR; the TCRdb copy retains only in-frame clones and omits some. The data contain about 2.4 million clones, roughly 93% of them seen just once; the ten biggest clones take up more than 0.35%. The J gene is TRBJ1-4, the V gene TRBV18; maybe TRBD1 (6 bases). This TCR was sampled from a man younger than 30 in good health. Some clones in this sample may be carry-over from other donors' samples. The sequencing sample was made of naive CD4+ T cells from PBMCs. This sample's subset: CD45RA+ positively selected. The CDR3 sequence: CASSQAGAAVGEKLFF. Written as DNA, the CDR3 is TGTGCCAGCTCCCAGGCGGGGGCGGCAGTGGGCGAAAAACTGTTTTTT.